These 8 T cell receptor beta chains share one sample of origin, sequenced in a study of human T cells and chemical hapten exposure. Described time point: pre-sensitization, week 0. Described treatment: therapeutic diphenylcyclopropenone sensitization with weekly scalp DPC. TCRdb used MiXCR to reprocess the RACE reads, holding one entry per CDR3 protein. The sample shows about 180,000 distinct CDR3 sequences, around 30% of them seen only once. The sequencing used whole blood, collected in connection with sensitization to the hapten diphenylcyclopropenone (DPC). These receptors were obtained from a woman aged 25-40 years with alopecia areata. Some clones in this sample may be carry-over from other donors' samples.

This chain uses TRBV7-2 with TRBJ2-7, with D perhaps TRBD2 (6 bases). Germline V lookup: CDR1 SGHTA, CDR2 FQGNSA. This CDR3 region has 15 residues. With 2 bases removed from V and 2 bases from J, the gap between germline ends came to 13 bases. CDR3 DNA sequence: TGTGCCAGCAGCTTATACATCGGGAGTACCTACGAGCAGTACTTC. Translating it yields CASSLYIGSTYEQYF.

The chain carries TRBV4-3 and TRBJ2-1; TRBD2 matches at 13 bases. The V gene end was trimmed by 3 bases and the J gene end by 4 bases; junction bases not matched to a gene: 3. The length of the CDR3 is 16 residues. In germline, CDR1 is LGHNA, CDR2 YSLEER. This CDR3 is CASSHPGLAGYNEQFF. CDR3 DNA: TGCGCCAGCAGCCACCCGGGACTAGCGGGGTACAATGAGCAGTTCTTC.

J is TRBJ2-3 and V is TRBV9; a weak D match, TRBD1 (5 bases). The germline gives CDR1 SGDLS, CDR2 YYNGEE. V was clipped by 0 bases and J by 3 bases, with 11 bases between them. This CDR3 has 15 amino acids. CDR3 sequence reads: CASSVVGQGTDTQYF. The CDR3 coding sequence is TGTGCCAGCAGCGTAGTCGGGCAGGGTACAGATACGCAGTATTTT.

V and J are TRBV5-1 and TRBJ1-5; D ambiguous. V lost 1 base and J 4 bases, leaving 12 bases between the germline ends. In germline, CDR1 is SGHRS, CDR2 YFSETQ. The CDR3 spans 15 residues. CDR3 loop: CASSLSDSQNQPQHF. The DNA of the CDR3 is TGCGCCAGCAGCTTGTCCGACTCTCAAAATCAGCCCCAGCATTTT.

This clonotype was picked up a small number of times. The chain carries TRBV7-2 and TRBJ2-7; no clear D gene. V lost 2 bases, J lost 6 bases, and 8 bases lay in between. The germline V gene has CDR1 SGHTA and CDR2 FQGNSA. CDR3 length equals 12 residues. The CDR3 is CASSLTLGEQYF. As DNA, the CDR3 is TGTGCCAGCAGCTTAACCCTGGGCGAGCAGTACTTC. Based on the CDR3 plus reference TRBV7-2 and TRBJ2-7, the full variable domain is GAGVSQSPSNKVTEKGKDVELRCDPISGHTALYWYRQSLGQGLEFLIYFQGNSAPDKSGLPSDRFSAERTGGSVSTLTIQRTQQEDSAVYLCASSLTLGEQYFGPGTRLTVT.

This clonotype occurred a few times. The chain links TRBV12-3 or TRBV12-4 to TRBJ1-2, with D possibly TRBD1 on 6 matching bases. V lost 7 bases and J 7 bases, leaving 13 bases between the germline ends. The CDR3 is 12 residues long. The CDR3 region has the DNA TGTGCCAGCACCAATGTGGGGGCTGGCTACACCTTC. It is translated as CASTNVGAGYTF.

The rearrangement uses TRBV29-1 and TRBJ2-7; 10 bases agree with TRBD1. The CDR3 has 12 residues. The V gene's germline CDR1 is SQVTM and CDR2 ANQGSEA. V was pared by 6 bases and J by 6 bases, with 5 bases of the junction left unmatched. The CDR3 loop reads CSVRQGAGEQYF. CDR3 sequence (DNA): TGCAGCGTCAGACAGGGGGCCGGCGAGCAGTACTTC.

This clonotype was seen a handful of times. This sequence joins TRBV29-1 and TRBJ2-5; maybe TRBD1 (6 bases). V was clipped by 6 bases and J by 2 bases, with 10 bases between them. The germline gives CDR1 SQVTM, CDR2 ANQGSEA. This CDR3 is 12 amino acids long. The CDR3 nucleotides read TGCAGCGTATGGGACATTCAAGAGACCCAGTACTTC. It is translated as CSVWDIQETQYF. Looking up the rest from reference TRBV29-1 and TRBJ2-5 gives the full variable domain: SAVISQKPSRDICQRGTSLTIQCQVDSQVTMMFWYRQQPGQSLTLIATANQGSEATYESGFVIDKFPISRPNLTFSTLTVSNMSPEDSSIYLCSVWDIQETQYFGPGTRLLVL.